This is a list of T cell receptor beta chains from one sample in a study of blood T cell repertoires in COVID-19. Measured with immunoSEQ multiplex PCR; TCRdb has only the in-frame clones, and not every one. Among approximately 300,000 clones, just under 90% were seen once, and the ten largest hold 1.5% to 2%. Sequenced: peripheral blood. The source of these receptors is a woman aged 25 to 39 with COVID-19, enrolled during active disease. Each CDR3 is given without its conserved first and last residue. Only some rows state a clone size, as once, few, many or a class for expanded clones.

clone size: .
V gene: TRBV10-3
J gene: TRBJ2-7
CDR3 protein: AIRVSGAGEQY

clone size: .
V gene: TRBV1
J gene: TRBJ2-3
CDR3 protein: TSSELAGDTDTQY

clone size: .
V gene: TRBV4-1
J gene: TRBJ2-7
CDR3 protein: ASSQGTGYEQY

clone size: .
V gene: TRBV5-1
J gene: TRBJ2-2
CDR3 protein: ASQLGAQTGELF

clone size: once
V gene: TRBV7-9
J gene: TRBJ2-1
CDR3 protein: ASSSSVDNEQF

clone size: .
V gene: TRBV10-3
J gene: TRBJ2-5
CDR3 protein: ATTSGGPGGDETQY

clone size: .
V gene: TRBV5-6
J gene: TRBJ2-2
CDR3 protein: ASSLGHRAGELF

clone size: .
V gene: TRBV5-5
J gene: TRBJ1-3
CDR3 protein: ASSLQRTSSGNTIY

clone size: .
V gene: TRBV9
J gene: TRBJ1-1
CDR3 protein: ASSSYRVDTEAF

clone size: .
V gene: TRBV7-2
J gene: TRBJ2-5
CDR3 protein: ASSPRLAGGLGETQY

clone size: .
V gene: TRBV7-9
J gene: TRBJ2-1
CDR3 protein: ASSLDWRGRYNEQF

clone size: .
V gene: TRBV7-8
J gene: TRBJ1-5
CDR3 protein: ASSLGRGRNQPQH

clone size: .
V gene: TRBV5-8
J gene: TRBJ2-5
CDR3 protein: ASSPAWGVQETQY

clone size: .
V gene: TRBV2
J gene: TRBJ1-5
CDR3 protein: ASGGQMLVGQPQH

clone size: few
V gene: TRBV28
J gene: TRBJ1-1
CDR3 protein: ASSLEWGEGAF

clone size: .
V gene: TRBV9
J gene: TRBJ2-5
CDR3 protein: ASSVDGLEETQY

clone size: .
V gene: TRBV11-1
J gene: TRBJ1-1
CDR3 protein: ASSLRFNTEAF

clone size: few
V gene: TRBV5-4
J gene: TRBJ1-5
CDR3 protein: ASSWTGLGTGRQPQH

clone size: few
V gene: TRBV11-2
J gene: TRBJ1-2
CDR3 protein: ASSSDRNYGYT

clone size: .
V gene: TRBV7-2
J gene: TRBJ1-1
CDR3 protein: ASSRQTAMNTEAF

clone size: .
V gene: TRBV18
J gene: TRBJ2-2
CDR3 protein: ASSPRRGATGELF

clone size: .
V gene: TRBV6-1
J gene: TRBJ2-2
CDR3 protein: ASSLHTEPTGELF

clone size: .
V gene: TRBV30
J gene: TRBJ1-4
CDR3 protein: AWSSRTGGREKLF

clone size: .
V gene: TRBV3-1/TRBV3-2
J gene: TRBJ2-2
CDR3 protein: ASSQVTPGAGELF

clone size: .
V gene: TRBV5-1
J gene: TRBJ2-7
CDR3 protein: ASSWAGLSYEQY

clone size: .
V gene: TRBV12-3/TRBV12-4
J gene: TRBJ1-2
CDR3 protein: ASSQGAGYGYT

clone size: .
V gene: TRBV27
J gene: TRBJ2-2
CDR3 protein: ASRSGLNTGELF

clone size: .
V gene: TRBV24-1
J gene: TRBJ1-2
CDR3 protein: ATSDTARGYT

clone size: .
V gene: TRBV12-3/TRBV12-4
J gene: TRBJ1-5
CDR3 protein: ASRQGHQPQH

clone size: once
V gene: TRBV6-4
J gene: TRBJ2-2
CDR3 protein: ASTQGLRPGELF

clone size: .
V gene: TRBV9
J gene: TRBJ2-1
CDR3 protein: ASSVGLGHLGEQF

clone size: .
V gene: TRBV15
J gene: TRBJ2-5
CDR3 protein: ATRQRGQLIQETQY

clone size: .
V gene: TRBV6-5
J gene: TRBJ2-5
CDR3 protein: ASFVRGRETQY

clone size: .
V gene: TRBV10-1
J gene: TRBJ1-1
CDR3 protein: ARKTGIMNTEAF

clone size: .
V gene: TRBV7-8
J gene: TRBJ1-2
CDR3 protein: ASSPVATVSTGYT

clone size: .
V gene: TRBV5-1
J gene: TRBJ1-6
CDR3 protein: ASRGLYNSPLH

clone size: .
V gene: TRBV2
J gene: TRBJ1-1
CDR3 protein: ASMIQGFFGEAF

clone size: .
V gene: TRBV11-3
J gene: TRBJ2-7
CDR3 protein: ASSWGQKETYEQY

clone size: .
V gene: TRBV12-3/TRBV12-4
J gene: TRBJ1-2
CDR3 protein: ASSLEGPRGYT